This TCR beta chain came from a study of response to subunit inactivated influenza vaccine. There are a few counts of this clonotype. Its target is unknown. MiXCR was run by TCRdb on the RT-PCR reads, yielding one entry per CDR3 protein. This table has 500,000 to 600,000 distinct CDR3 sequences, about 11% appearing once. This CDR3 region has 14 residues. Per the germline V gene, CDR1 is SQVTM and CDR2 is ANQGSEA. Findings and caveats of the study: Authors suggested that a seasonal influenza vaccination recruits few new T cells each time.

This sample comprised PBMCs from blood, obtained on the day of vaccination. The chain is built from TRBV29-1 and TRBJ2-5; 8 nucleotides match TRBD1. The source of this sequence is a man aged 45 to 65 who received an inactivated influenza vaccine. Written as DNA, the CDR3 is TGCAGTGCATCCCAGGGGGCGCGAGGAGAGACCCAGTACTTC. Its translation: CSASQGARGETQYF.